Below, 32 T cell receptor beta chains from the same sample are listed, as sequenced in a study of identifying expanded T cells in peripheral blood. TCRdb's table, derived via immunoSEQ multiplex PCR, lists solely in-frame clones and lacks some. The sample lists 97,000 or so clones; around 88% were seen once. Sequences were obtained from blood. Every receptor here comes from a person between 18 and 75 years old in good health.

The V gene is TRBV7-8, the J gene TRBJ1-1; 7 bases align to TRBD1. V shed 2 bases, J shed 3 bases, and the junction held 15 bases outside the gene matches. The CDR3 loop spans 18 amino acids. CDR1 is SGHVS and CDR2 is FQNEAQ in the germline V gene. Written as DNA, the CDR3 is TGTGCCAGCAGCTTAAGGGAGGGGGCGCAAGGAGTGGACACTGAAGCTTTCTTT. This translates into CASSLREGAQGVDTEAFF.

This sequence joins TRBV10-1 and TRBJ2-7; D gene ambiguous. The ends were cut back, 2 bases at V and 5 bases at J, with 10 bases in the middle. This CDR3 region has 13 residues. Looked up from germline, CDR1 is WNHNN and CDR2 is SYGVQD (reference sequence). CDR3 amino acids: CASSERPGDEQYF. The CDR3 bases are TGCGCCAGCAGTGAGAGGCCCGGTGACGAGCAGTACTTC.

The chain recombines TRBV5-6 with TRBJ1-2; perhaps TRBD1 as D (6 bases). The V gene's germline CDR1 is SGHDT and CDR2 YYEEEE. There are 15 residues in the CDR3. The V and J ends lost 4 bases and 5 bases respectively, with 18 bases between them. The chain's CDR3 is CASSPVPGAGYGYTF. In DNA, the CDR3 is TGTGCCAGCAGCCCGGTACCAGGGGCTGGTTATGGCTACACCTTC.

This chain uses TRBV7-9 with TRBJ2-5, with no clear D. The CDR3 length is 14 residues. V was trimmed by 0 bases and J by 5 bases, leaving 10 bases between them. CDR1 is SEHNR and CDR2 is FQNEAQ in the germline V gene (reference sequence). The CDR3 nucleotides read TGTGCCAGCAGCTTAGCGGGCCGACGGGAGACCCAGTACTTC. It encodes CASSLAGRRETQYF.

The chain combines TRBV12-2 with TRBJ2-3. TRBV12-2 counts as a pseudogene. The CDR3 has 13 amino acids. The CDR3 DNA follows: TGTGCAAGTCGCACCGGGGGCATGAACCCGCAGTATTTT. It codes for CASRTGGMNPQYF.

The table lists this clone with a count of one. V gene TRBV7-2 combines with J gene TRBJ2-7, with 10 positions matching TRBD1. The CDR3 runs 17 residues. With V trimmed by 1 base and J by 4 bases, 10 bases remained unmatched. CDR1 and CDR2 (germline): SGHTA, FQGNSA. The CDR3 coding sequence is TGTGCCAGCAGCTTAGACCGCCGACCGGGACAGGGGTACGAGCAGTACTTC. Encoded protein: CASSLDRRPGQGYEQYF.

The chain has TRBV28 and TRBJ1-2, with D perhaps TRBD1 (6 bases). The CDR3 totals 12 residues. Germline V gene lookup returns CDR1 MDHEN and CDR2 SYDVKM. Deletions cut 3 bases from V and 8 bases from J, with 10 bases between. CDR3 coding DNA: TGTGCCAGCAGTTTCCGGGGGGGCGGCTACACCTTC. This codes for CASSFRGGGYTF.

The chain links TRBV29-1 to TRBJ2-3, with D perhaps TRBD1 or TRBD2 (5 bases each). Germline CDR1 SQVTM, CDR2 ANQGSEA. With 4 bases removed from V and 2 bases from J, the gap between germline ends came to 7 bases. This CDR3 is 12 amino acids long. This chain's CDR3 is CSVGGYTDTQYF. In DNA form, the CDR3 reads TGCAGCGTTGGGGGGTACACAGATACGCAGTATTTT.

The rearrangement links TRBV14 to TRBJ1-1; D is ambiguous. This CDR3 region has 17 residues. V was cut by 0 bases and J by 4 bases, with 18 bases left in between. Germline CDR1 reads SGHDN; CDR2 reads FVKESK. The CDR3: CASSQDPRRGWGTEAFF. The DNA of the CDR3 is TGTGCCAGCAGCCAAGACCCCCGGCGGGGTTGGGGCACTGAAGCTTTCTTT.

The chain has TRBV27 and TRBJ2-7, with D unresolved. V lost 2 bases to trimming and J lost 1 base, with 9 bases between them. Per germline, CDR1 MNHEY and CDR2 SMNVEV (reference sequence). This CDR3 is 14 amino acids long. The CDR3 here is CASSLTGYSYEQYF. Here the CDR3 DNA reads TGTGCCAGCAGTTTAACGGGCTATTCCTACGAGCAGTACTTC.

The CDR3, as DNA: TGCGCCAGCAGCTCCGACAGCTACAATGAGCAGTTCTTC. This encodes CASSSDSYNEQFF. V and J are TRBV5-1 and TRBJ2-1; D may be TRBD1 (5 bases). This CDR3 is 13 amino acids long. Germline V gene lookup returns CDR1 SGHRS and CDR2 YFSETQ. V lost 3 bases and J lost 3, with 7 bases in between.

The rearrangement uses TRBV18 and TRBJ2-2; D may be TRBD1 (6 bases). CDR3 length: 15 residues. V shed 2 bases and J shed 1 base, with 8 bases lying between them. CDR1 KGHSH and CDR2 LQKENI come from the germline V gene. The DNA for the CDR3 is TGTGCCAGCTCACCAGAGACAGGGAACACCGGGGAGCTGTTTTTT. It encodes CASSPETGNTGELFF.

The genes are TRBV25-1 and TRBJ2-5, with D maybe TRBD1 (5 bases). Germline V gene lookup returns CDR1 MGHDK and CDR2 SYGVNS. V lost 3 bases, J lost 6 bases, and 11 bases lay in between. The CDR3 has 13 amino acids. CDR3: CASSDDSGKTQYF. DNA of the CDR3: TGTGCCAGCAGTGATGACAGTGGGAAGACCCAGTACTTC.

J is TRBJ2-7 and V is TRBV4-1; 7 bases line up with TRBD2. In germline, CDR1 is MGHRA, CDR2 YSYEKL. The CDR3 is made up of 16 amino acids. The V and J ends lost 0 bases and 2 bases, in that order; junction bases with no gene match: 7. The CDR3 bases are TGCGCCAGCAGCCAAGATAGGGCGGGGGTGGCCTACGAGCAGTACTTC. Encoded protein: CASSQDRAGVAYEQYF.

The V gene is TRBV7-9, the J gene TRBJ2-5; 8 bases align to TRBD2. CDR1 is SEHNR, CDR2 FQNEAQ, per germline (reference sequence). Trimming took 1 base from V and 4 from J; bases not matched to a gene: 17. The CDR3 has 19 amino acids. The chain's CDR3 is CASSLGSRAGGLPRETQYF. The CDR3 nucleotides are TGTGCCAGCAGCTTAGGGAGTAGGGCGGGAGGCCTTCCACGAGAGACCCAGTACTTC.

The genes are TRBV7-2 and TRBJ2-5; 8 nucleotides agree with TRBD2. The CDR3 extends over 14 amino acids. V lost 5 bases, J lost 4 bases, and 6 bases stayed unmatched. CDR1 and CDR2 (germline): SGHTA, FQGNSA. CDR3 in DNA: TGTGCCAGCAGCCGACAGCGGGGGAGAGAGACCCAGTACTTC. It encodes CASSRQRGRETQYF. Variable domain in full (rest from reference TRBV7-2 and TRBJ2-5): GAGVSQSPSNKVTEKGKDVELRCDPISGHTALYWYRQSLGQGLEFLIYFQGNSAPDKSGLPSDRFSAERTGGSVSTLTIQRTQQEDSAVYLCASSRQRGRETQYFGPGTRLLVL.

The J gene is TRBJ2-7, the V gene TRBV6-4; D uncertain. CDR1 is MRHNA, CDR2 SNTAGT, per germline. V shed 2 bases and J shed 4 bases, with 3 bases lying between them. This CDR3 comprises 11 residues. In DNA, the CDR3 is TGTGCCAGCAGTGACACGTACGAGCAGTACTTC. Its protein is CASSDTYEQYF.

This chain uses TRBV6-6 with TRBJ2-7; D tentatively fits TRBD1 or TRBD2 (7 bases each). Germline CDR1 is MNHNY and CDR2 is SVGAGI (reference sequence). This CDR3 spans 14 amino acids. V gave up 2 bases and J gave up 5 bases, with 13 bases separating them. The CDR3 nucleotides read TGTGCCAGCAGTTACGGGGAGGGGGCTAACGAGCAGTACTTC. This gives the protein CASSYGEGANEQYF.

This clone is a singleton in its sample. This CDR3 reads CASSLGTEGDTEAFF. The CDR3 DNA reads TGTGCCAGCAGCTTAGGGACGGAGGGGGACACTGAAGCTTTCTTT. The chain combines TRBV11-3 with TRBJ1-1, with D possibly TRBD1 on 6 matching bases. V dropped 1 base and J dropped 3 bases, with 12 bases sitting between them. Germline CDR1 and CDR2: SGHNT and YENEEA. The CDR3 consists of 15 residues.

This chain links TRBV6-6 with TRBJ2-7; weak D call: TRBD1 (6 bases). CDR1 and CDR2 (germline): MNHNY, SVGAGI (reference sequence). The CDR3 length is 15 residues. The V gene lost 3 bases and the J gene lost 4 bases, with 16 bases spanning the gap. This chain's CDR3 is CASSYGTPSTYEQYF. CDR3 nucleotide sequence: TGTGCCAGCAGTTATGGGACACCCTCCACATACGAGCAGTACTTC.

This clone is labeled medium-sized. V gene TRBV10-2 combines with J gene TRBJ1-5; a possible D gene is TRBD1 (5 bases). Germline V gene data show CDR1 as WSHSY and CDR2 as SAAADI. The CDR3 covers 15 residues. Trimming stripped 0 bases from V and 5 bases from J, with 11 bases between. The DNA for the CDR3 is TGCGCCAGCAGTGAGTCTCCGGGGACGGATCAGCCCCAGCATTTT. Residues: CASSESPGTDQPQHF.

The genes are TRBV18 and TRBJ2-5; D is unresolved. Germline values: CDR1 KGHSH, CDR2 LQKENI. The CDR3 covers 14 residues. The V and J ends lost 2 bases and 1 base respectively, with 8 bases between them. The CDR3 region has the DNA TGTGCCAGCTCACCAGAAGGTCTCCAAGAGACCCAGTACTTC. Protein: CASSPEGLQETQYF.

This chain links TRBV29-1 with TRBJ2-5; 8 nucleotides match TRBD2. CDR3 length: 13 amino acids. Germline CDR1 is SQVTM and CDR2 is ANQGSEA. V shed 6 bases, J shed 4 bases, and the junction held 7 bases outside the gene matches. In DNA, the CDR3 is TGCAGCGTGGAGCGGGAGTATGGAGAGACCCAGTACTTC. Protein sequence: CSVEREYGETQYF. Filled out from reference TRBV29-1 and TRBJ2-5, the complete variable domain reads SAVISQKPSRDICQRGTSLTIQCQVDSQVTMMFWYRQQPGQSLTLIATANQGSEATYESGFVIDKFPISRPNLTFSTLTVSNMSPEDSSIYLCSVEREYGETQYFGPGTRLLVL.

This clone has just one count. This chain uses TRBV11-1 with TRBJ2-5, with TRBD1 identical over 9 bases. This CDR3 has 15 residues. The V gene end was trimmed by 5 bases and the J gene end by 5 bases; junction bases not matched to a gene: 9. Germline assignment: CDR1 SGHAT and CDR2 FQDESV (reference sequence). The CDR3 is CASSTPGTGYETQYF. Written as DNA, the CDR3 is TGTGCCAGCAGCACCCCCGGGACAGGGTACGAGACCCAGTACTTC.

The gene calls are TRBV7-3 and TRBJ2-2; D ambiguous. V lost 6 bases, J lost 5 bases, and 16 bases lay in between. Germline assignment: CDR1 SGHTA and CDR2 FQGTGA. The CDR3 contains 15 residues. As DNA, the CDR3 is TGTGCCAGCAGGGCTCCGGCTTTGGGGACCGGGGAGCTGTTTTTT. Protein: CASRAPALGTGELFF.

The rearrangement links TRBV21-1 to TRBJ1-5; no DNA check was done on the table's D call, TRBD1. TRBV21-1 is a listed pseudogene. The CDR3 is 14 residues long. The chain's CDR3 is CASRKWAAYQPQHF. The CDR3 DNA reads as TGTGCCAGCAGAAAGTGGGCCGCCTATCAGCCCCAGCATTTT.

The chain uses TRBV13 and TRBJ1-1; weak D call: TRBD1 (5 bases). The germline gives CDR1 PRHDT, CDR2 FYEKMQ (reference sequence). The length of the CDR3 is 14 residues. Between the trimmed V and J ends, which lost 6 bases and 7 bases, there was a span of 18 bases. CDR3 in amino acids: CASRVLRGLGEAFF. DNA for the CDR3: TGTGCCAGCAGGGTCCTGAGGGGTTTAGGTGAAGCTTTCTTT. The variable domain in full, with the rest retrieved from reference TRBV13 and TRBJ1-1, is AAGVIQSPRHLIKEKRETATLKCYPIPRHDTVYWYQQGPGQDPQFLISFYEKMQSDKGSIPDRFSAQQFSDYHSELNMSSLELGDSALYFCASRVLRGLGEAFFGQGTRLTVV.

The J gene is TRBJ1-1, the V gene TRBV28; D is uncertain. Germline CDR1 is MDHEN and CDR2 is SYDVKM. V gave up 8 bases and J gave up 0 bases, with 16 bases separating them. This CDR3 spans 15 amino acids. CDR3 in amino acids: CASLPARGLNTEAFF. CDR3 DNA sequence: TGTGCCAGCCTCCCCGCGAGAGGGTTGAACACTGAAGCTTTCTTT.

This clone was detected a few times. This chain joins TRBV6-1 and TRBJ1-6; 8 nucleotides line up with TRBD1. This CDR3 is 15 amino acids long. The germline gives CDR1 MNHNS, CDR2 SASEGT. Trimming removed 6 bases from V and 8 bases from J; junction bases left unmatched: 9. The CDR3 region is CASSEYRGEDSPLHF. The CDR3 region has the DNA TGTGCCAGCAGCGAATACAGGGGGGAGGATTCACCCCTCCACTTT.

The V and J genes are TRBV28 and TRBJ1-1; a possible D gene is TRBD1 (6 bases). The germline CDR1 and CDR2 sequences are MDHEN and SYDVKM. This CDR3 region has 15 residues. V lost 5 bases and J lost 1, with 14 bases in between. CDR3 DNA: TGTGCCAGCAGTCCCCCACAGGGAACGAACACTGAAGCTTTCTTT. It specifies CASSPPQGTNTEAFF.

This chain links TRBV11-2 with TRBJ2-7; D is perhaps TRBD2 (6 bases). Germline V gene sequence: CDR1 SGHAT, CDR2 FQNNGV. Trimming cost V 5 bases and J 5 bases, with 16 bases left between them. This CDR3 is 14 amino acids long. CDR3 DNA sequence: TGTGCCAGCAGCCCTACACGGGGCGGGGACGAGCAGTACTTC. Protein product: CASSPTRGGDEQYF.

The genes are TRBV28 and TRBJ1-1; D unresolved. Germline-derived CDR1 and CDR2 are MDHEN and SYDVKM. The CDR3 loop spans 14 amino acids. With 6 bases removed from V and 1 base from J, the gap between germline ends came to 12 bases. The CDR3 nucleotides are TGTGCCAGCAGCCTTACACGGGGGAACACTGAAGCTTTCTTT. Translated: CASSLTRGNTEAFF.